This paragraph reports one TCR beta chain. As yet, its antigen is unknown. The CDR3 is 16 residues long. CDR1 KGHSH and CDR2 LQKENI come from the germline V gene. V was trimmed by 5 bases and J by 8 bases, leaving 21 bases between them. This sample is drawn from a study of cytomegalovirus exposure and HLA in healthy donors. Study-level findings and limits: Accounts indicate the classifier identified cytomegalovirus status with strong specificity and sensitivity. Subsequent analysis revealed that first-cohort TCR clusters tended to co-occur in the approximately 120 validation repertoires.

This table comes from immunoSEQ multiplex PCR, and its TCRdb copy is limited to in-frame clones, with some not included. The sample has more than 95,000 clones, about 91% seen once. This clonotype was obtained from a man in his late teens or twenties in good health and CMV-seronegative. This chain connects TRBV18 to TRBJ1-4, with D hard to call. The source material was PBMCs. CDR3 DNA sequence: TGTGCCAGCTCAGTGGGAACCGGGAAAGACTACGAAAAACTGTTTTTT. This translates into CASSVGTGKDYEKLFF.